This note documents a single T cell receptor (beta chain) sequence. Its antigen remains unidentified. The V and J ends lost 0 bases and 4 bases respectively, with 7 bases between them. Germline V gives CDR1 SGHNT, CDR2 YYREEE (reference sequence). The CDR3 has 14 amino acids. Profiled with immunoSEQ multiplex PCR; TCRdb holds only in-frame clones, not every one. This sample has about 98,000 clones, with approximately 90% found just once. From the 120-subject validation cohort, which was separate from the roughly 690-subject first cohort, the donors were drawn. The data belong to a study of cytomegalovirus exposure and HLA in healthy donors. Study results and caveats: A classifier reportedly called cytomegalovirus status with high sensitivity and specificity. In the 120 validation repertoires, approximately 94% of cluster scores exceeded 0, per a later analysis.

The sequenced sample consisted of PBMCs. This clonotype was sampled from a woman in her 30s in good health and CMV-seronegative. The J gene is TRBJ2-2, the V gene TRBV5-4; D is ambiguous. This CDR3 reads CASSLGQLTGELFF. The CDR3 nucleotides are TGTGCCAGCAGCTTGGGACAACTCACCGGGGAGCTGTTTTTT.